This T cell receptor (beta chain) stems from a study of immune cell composition in non-small cell lung cancer. Study information: Most cases were lung adenocarcinoma or squamous cell carcinoma.

Whole-study findings and limits: Tumour-reactive clones were not shown to match dominant in vivo tumour clones.

TCRdb's copy holds only in-frame clones and misses some; the assay was immunoSEQ multiplex PCR. Counted here are 14,000 to 15,000 clones, roughly two thirds occurring once; the ten biggest clones make up roughly 7.5%. With respect to this clone: Antigen specificity is unknown.

This CDR3 has 11 residues. Trimming stripped 4 bases from V and 5 bases from J, with 9 bases between. Germline V gives CDR1 GTSNPN, CDR2 SVGIG (reference sequence). DNA was extracted from unsorted cell suspensions stored frozen. The TCR sequence derives from a human donor with non-small cell lung cancer. The V call is TRBV30, the J call TRBJ2-7; D is possibly TRBD1 (6 bases). The sequenced sample was lung tumor tissue. Here the CDR3 DNA reads TGTGCCTGGAACAGGGCACACGAGCAGTACTTC. Protein sequence: CAWNRAHEQYF.